This T cell receptor beta chain was recorded in a study of T cell responses to AZD1222 COVID-19 vaccine. Findings of the study overall: The CD4 TCRs associated with vaccination extended across spike and predominated at 160-218 and 743-854.

Germline loops: CDR1 MDHEN, CDR2 SYDVKM. CDR3 length: 13 amino acids. Deletions cut 11 bases from V and 2 bases from J, with 16 bases between. Assay used: immunoSEQ multiplex PCR; TCRdb lists only in-frame clones, some missing. Of 150,000 or so clones listed, roughly 90% are singletons. Regarding this clone: Its matching antigen is unknown.

This sequence was found in an adult in good health. The chain carries TRBV28 and TRBJ2-7; D remains ambiguous. This sample comprised peripheral blood, obtained on day 0 of AZD1222 vaccination. The CDR3 DNA is TGTGCCTCTCTCACCGGTCACCCCTACGAGCAGTACTTC. It encodes CASLTGHPYEQYF.